The present entry profiles one T cell receptor beta chain with its context. Antigen unknown. CDR3 length: 14 amino acids. CDR1 is SGHRS and CDR2 is YFSETQ in the germline V gene. Trimming pared 0 bases from V and 4 bases from J, leaving 10 bases between. The sample is drawn from a study of cytomegalovirus exposure and HLA in healthy donors. Whole-study findings and limits: There were some public TCRs occurring in many donors, but most TCR sequences were rare. Presence/absence analysis assumed near-uniform sequencing depth across donors. A few V segments could not be told apart, such as TRBV6-2 and TRBV6-3, and were left out.

In the PCR, 60 Vbeta and 13 Jbeta primers were used. The protocol was immunoSEQ multiplex PCR, while the TCRdb copy is restricted to in-frame clones and leaves out a portion. The table records tens of thousands of clones, approximately 80% of them present only once. The chain is built from TRBV5-1 and TRBJ2-5; tentative D call: TRBD1 (6 bases). This clonotype was sampled from a man aged 30 to 45 in good health and CMV-seropositive. Sequencing was done on a sample of PBMCs. The CDR3 region has the DNA TGCGCCAGCAGCTTGGCAGGGGACGGAGAGACCCAGTACTTC. Protein: CASSLAGDGETQYF.